This is a list of T cell receptor beta chains from one sample in a study of blood T cell repertoires in COVID-19. Assay: immunoSEQ multiplex PCR; the TCRdb copy retains only in-frame clones and omits some. The sample consists of fewer than 350,000 clones, about nine tenths of them appearing once. Sequenced: PBMCs or T cells enriched from blood (not recorded which). Receptor source: a man in his 60s who had recovered from COVID-19. Both conserved end residues are part of each CDR3. The order of the fields is CDR3 protein, CDR3 DNA, J gene, clone size, D gene, V gene. The D gene is left open where the match is weak. Size values are once, few and many counts, or a class for expanded clones, and some rows have none.

CAWSMSGTGGQAFF | TGTGCCTGGAGTATGTCCGGGACAGGGGGTCAAGCTTTCTTT | TRBJ1-1 | . | TRBD1 | TRBV30
CASSSRGGVETQYF | TGTGCCAGCAGCTCGAGAGGGGGGGTTGAGACCCAGTACTTC | TRBJ2-5 | . | . | TRBV7-2
CASSLALGGRTYEQYF | TGTGCCAGCAGCTTGGCTTTGGGCGGGAGGACCTACGAGCAGTACTTC | TRBJ2-7 | . | TRBD2 | TRBV5-4
CATSDSGTSDTQYF | TGTGCCACCAGTGATTCCGGGACTTCAGATACGCAGTATTTT | TRBJ2-3 | . | . | TRBV24-1
CASSFGAVRGYTF | TGTGCCAGCAGTTTTGGGGCCGTGAGGGGCTACACCTTC | TRBJ1-2 | . | . | TRBV28
CATQAGTRRNEQFF | TGTGCCACTCAAGCCGGGACTAGACGGAATGAGCAGTTCTTC | TRBJ2-1 | few | TRBD2 | TRBV19
CASVKQGGTEAFF | TGTGCTAGTGTCAAACAGGGTGGCACTGAAGCTTTCTTT | TRBJ1-1 | . | . | TRBV12-5
CASSSRQRSSYNSPLHF | TGTGCCAGCAGTTCGAGACAGCGAAGCTCCTATAATTCACCCCTCCACTTT | TRBJ1-6 | . | . | TRBV27
CASSPDRGTYEQYF | TGTGCCAGCAGCCCGGACAGGGGAACCTACGAGCAGTACTTC | TRBJ2-7 | . | TRBD1 | TRBV2
CASRPGTPNTGELFF | TGCGCCAGCAGGCCCGGGACACCGAACACCGGGGAGCTGTTTTTT | TRBJ2-2 | once | . | TRBV5-1
CASSLDWVSGQDADTQYF | TGTGCCAGCAGCTTAGATTGGGTGTCGGGACAGGACGCAGATACGCAGTATTTT | TRBJ2-3 | . | TRBD1 | TRBV11-3
CASSDNRAGDTEAFF | TGTGCCAGTAGTGACAACAGGGCGGGGGACACTGAAGCTTTCTTT | TRBJ1-1 | . | . | TRBV19
CASSARDRSYNEQFF | TGCGCCAGCAGCGCCCGGGACAGATCCTACAATGAGCAGTTCTTC | TRBJ2-1 | once | TRBD1 | TRBV5-1
CASSLSGNTIYF | TGTGCCAGCAGCCTTTCTGGAAACACCATATATTTT | TRBJ1-3 | . | . | TRBV9
CASSRGQGPDTQYF | TGTGCCAGCAGCCGGGGACAGGGGCCAGATACGCAGTATTTT | TRBJ2-3 | . | TRBD1 | TRBV7-3
CAILDRDRAGYTF | TGTGCCATCCTGGACCGGGACAGGGCAGGCTACACCTTC | TRBJ1-2 | . | TRBD1 | TRBV2
CASSQGLLDIGHF | TGCGCCAGCAGCCAGGGGCTGTTGGACATCGGACACTTC | TRBJ2-5 | . | . | TRBV5-1
CASSSARRTGDYNEQFF | TGTGCCAGCAGTTCAGCAAGGCGGACAGGTGATTACAATGAGCAGTTCTTC | TRBJ2-1 | . | TRBD1 | TRBV27
CASSTGQATNEKLFF | TGCGCCAGCAGCACCGGACAGGCAACTAATGAAAAACTGTTTTTT | TRBJ1-4 | . | TRBD1 | TRBV5-1
CASSIGRLYEQYF | TGTGCCAGTAGTATTGGGAGACTCTACGAGCAGTACTTC | TRBJ2-7 | . | . | TRBV19
CASSKARPYSGVGSYEQYF | TGTGCCAGCAGCAAAGCGCGACCCTATTCAGGGGTGGGCTCCTACGAGCAGTACTTC | TRBJ2-7 | once | . | TRBV21-1
CASSLGQGGLPQHF | TGCGCCAGCAGCTTGGGACAGGGTGGATTGCCCCAGCATTTT | TRBJ1-5 | . | TRBD1 | TRBV5-1
CASSIEARYNEQFF | TGTGCCAGTAGTATAGAAGCGAGGTACAATGAGCAGTTCTTC | TRBJ2-1 | . | . | TRBV19
CASSEGLLASTDTQYF | TGTGCCAGCAGTGAAGGCCTACTAGCGAGTACAGATACGCAGTATTTT | TRBJ2-3 | . | TRBD2 | TRBV25-1
CASSLSAGPGNTIYF | TGTGCCAGCAGTTTATCCGCAGGGCCGGGAAACACCATATATTTT | TRBJ1-3 | . | . | TRBV28
CSAGGANYGYTF | TGCAGCGCAGGGGGCGCAAACTATGGCTACACCTTC | TRBJ1-2 | few | TRBD1 | TRBV29-1
CASSGQGAGEKLFF | TGTGCCAGCAGTGGACAGGGGGCAGGGGAAAAACTGTTTTTT | TRBJ1-4 | once | TRBD1 | TRBV2
CASSFPDSPLHF | TGTGCCAGCAGCTTCCCCGATTCACCCCTCCACTTT | TRBJ1-6 | . | . | TRBV11-2
CSALGGGTGVGNEQFF | TGCAGCGCCCTGGGGGGCGGGACAGGGGTGGGCAATGAGCAGTTCTTC | TRBJ2-1 | . | TRBD1 | TRBV29-1
CASSTRVTGWANEKLFF | TGTGCCAGCAGCACGCGAGTAACAGGGTGGGCTAATGAAAAACTGTTTTTT | TRBJ1-4 | . | . | TRBV5-6
CASRRRTGDLSNQPQHF | TGTGCCAGTAGGCGACGGACAGGCGATCTTAGCAATCAGCCCCAGCATTTT | TRBJ1-5 | . | TRBD1 | TRBV19
CASSREGMNTEAFF | TGTGCCAGCAGCAGGGAGGGTATGAACACTGAAGCTTTCTTT | TRBJ1-1 | . | . | TRBV2
CASRLYFVGGADTEAFF | TGTGCCAGCAGACTCTACTTTGTAGGGGGGGCAGACACTGAAGCTTTCTTT | TRBJ1-1 | . | . | TRBV28
CATSDPLRTGAYEQYF | TGTGCCACCAGTGACCCCCTACGGACAGGGGCCTACGAGCAGTACTTC | TRBJ2-7 | . | TRBD1 | TRBV24-1
CASSSTGGSNYGYTF | TGTGCCAGCAGTTCCACAGGGGGCTCTAACTATGGCTACACCTTC | TRBJ1-2 | . | TRBD1 | TRBV28
CSVEDQGGSSYNEQFF | TGCAGCGTTGAAGATCAGGGCGGGAGCTCCTACAATGAGCAGTTCTTC | TRBJ2-1 | . | TRBD2 | TRBV29-1
CASRLAGRGEQYF | TGTGCCAGCAGGCTAGCGGGCCGGGGCGAGCAGTACTTC | TRBJ2-7 | once | TRBD2 | TRBV5-6
CASSLDRGGNQPQHF | TGTGCCAGTAGTTTGGACAGGGGCGGCAATCAGCCCCAGCATTTT | TRBJ1-5 | . | TRBD1 | TRBV19
CASSLSGRRKVYF | TGTGCCAGCAGTTTAAGCGGTCGACGTAAGGTGTATTTT | TRBJ2-3 | . | . | TRBV12-3/TRBV12-4
CASRIGGANYGYTF | TGTGCCAGCAGAATAGGGGGGGCTAACTATGGCTACACCTTC | TRBJ1-2 | . | . | TRBV7-2
CASSLAVRANTGELFF | TGCGCCAGCAGCTTAGCTGTCCGAGCGAACACCGGGGAGCTGTTTTTT | TRBJ2-2 | . | . | TRBV5-1
CATTDSQNTEAFF | TGCGCCACCACCGACAGCCAGAACACTGAAGCTTTCTTT | TRBJ1-1 | . | . | TRBV5-1
CASSQTVYGYTF | TGTGCCAGCAGCCAGACAGTTTATGGCTACACCTTC | TRBJ1-2 | . | . | TRBV12-3/TRBV12-4
CASSTGTGDYGYTF | TGTGCCAGCAGCACCGGGACAGGGGACTATGGCTACACCTTC | TRBJ1-2 | . | TRBD1 | TRBV7-9
CASSLGAGNEKLFF | TGCGCCAGCAGCTTGGGCGCGGGAAATGAAAAACTGTTTTTT | TRBJ1-4 | . | . | TRBV5-1
CASSLTGTSSHEQYF | TGTGCCAGCAGCTTAACCGGGACTAGCAGCCACGAGCAGTACTTC | TRBJ2-7 | . | TRBD2 | TRBV7-3
CASGRSSYNSPLHF | TGTGCCAGCGGTCGGAGCTCCTATAATTCACCCCTCCACTTT | TRBJ1-6 | . | . | TRBV6-5
CASRRRGNEQFF | TGTGCCAGCAGGCGCCGGGGAAATGAGCAGTTCTTC | TRBJ2-1 | . | . | TRBV28
CASSLGTSGGEQFF | TGCGCCAGCAGCTTGGGGACTAGCGGGGGTGAGCAGTTCTTC | TRBJ2-1 | . | TRBD2 | TRBV5-1
CAWHGLLYEQYF | TGTGCCTGGCATGGGCTGCTCTACGAGCAGTACTTC | TRBJ2-7 | . | . | TRBV30
CAWSLSGQGERQPQHF | TGTGCCTGGAGTTTATCAGGGCAGGGGGAACGTCAGCCCCAGCATTTT | TRBJ1-5 | . | TRBD1 | TRBV30
CASSATWRTGGNTGELFF | TGTGCCAGCAGTGCCACCTGGCGGACAGGGGGCAACACCGGGGAGCTGTTTTTT | TRBJ2-2 | . | TRBD1 | TRBV27
CASSQASGQDTQYF | TGTGCCAGCAGCCAGGCTAGCGGACAAGATACGCAGTATTTT | TRBJ2-3 | . | TRBD2 | TRBV3-1/TRBV3-2
CASSRQEANEKLFF | TGCGCCAGCAGCCGACAGGAGGCTAATGAAAAACTGTTTTTT | TRBJ1-4 | few | . | TRBV5-1
CASSAATVPSAFF | TGTGCCAGCAGCGCAGCTACAGTTCCTTCTGCTTTCTTT | TRBJ1-1 | . | . | TRBV7-2
CASSLRGSRGPYEQYF | TGTGCCAGCAGCCTCAGGGGTTCGAGGGGGCCGTACGAGCAGTACTTC | TRBJ2-7 | . | TRBD1 | TRBV7-3
CASSALTGGVVGNTIYF | TGTGCCAGCAGTGCCTTGACAGGGGGCGTTGTAGGAAACACCATATATTTT | TRBJ1-3 | . | TRBD1 | TRBV2
CASSDGQGLAGVHEQFF | TGTGCCAGCAGCGACGGACAGGGACTAGCGGGAGTCCATGAGCAGTTCTTC | TRBJ2-1 | . | TRBD2 | TRBV5-5